Listed below are T cell receptor beta chains from one sample, sequenced in a study of regulatory and conventional T cells in RAG deficiency. Repertoires were generated with immunoSEQ multiplex PCR, while TCRdb's copy carries only in-frame clones and drops some. Of approximately 9,000 clones listed, roughly 90% are singletons. This sample also belongs to another study, concerning regulatory T cells.

The specimen was Tregs sorted from blood. Every receptor here comes from a human donor in good health. Both conserved end residues are part of each CDR3. The D gene is left open where the match is weak. Clone size is shown for a subset of rows, as once, few, many or a class of expanded clone.

17 | TRBD2 | NA | TRBJ2-1 | TRBV5-1 | TGCGCCAGCAGTCCCCGGCCGGGGACTAGCTCCTACAATGAGCAGTTCTTC | CASSPRPGTSSYNEQFF
15 | TRBD2 | NA | TRBJ2-5 | TRBV5-1 | TGCGCCAGCAGTTTCGTTAGCGGGGGCCAAGAGACCCAGTACTTC | CASSFVSGGQETQYF
14 | NA | NA | TRBJ1-3 | TRBV30 | TGTGCCTGGAGTATGACTGACTCTGGAAACACCATATATTTT | CAWSMTDSGNTIYF
17 | NA | NA | TRBJ1-5 | TRBV28 | TGTGCCAGCAGGCAACGCCCCACAGGGAATGTCAATCAGCCCCAGCATTTT | CASRQRPTGNVNQPQHF
15 | TRBD1 | NA | TRBJ1-3 | TRBV6-6 | TGTGCCAGCACTCCCCAGGGGGCATGGGGAAACACCATATATTTT | CASTPQGAWGNTIYF
14 | TRBD1 | NA | TRBJ1-1 | TRBV6-5 | TGTGCCAGCAGTTACCGGGGACAGCGAACTGAAGCTTTCTTT | CASSYRGQRTEAFF
13 | NA | NA | TRBJ1-1 | TRBV7-2 | TGTGCCAGCAGCTTAGGGCCCACGAGGGAAGCTTTCTTT | CASSLGPTREAFF
12 | NA | NA | TRBJ2-3 | TRBV29-1 | TGCAGCGTGGGGGAACAGGGAAGGCCGCAGTATTTT | CSVGEQGRPQYF
14 | NA | few | TRBJ1-3 | TRBV28 | TGTGCCAGCAGTTTCTCAGACGCTGGAAACACCATATATTTT | CASSFSDAGNTIYF
13 | NA | NA | TRBJ2-7 | TRBV15 | TGTGCCACCAGCAGAGATGTTGGCTACGAGCAGTACTTC | CATSRDVGYEQYF
13 | NA | NA | TRBJ1-5 | TRBV10-2 | TGCGCCAGCAGTGGTGGTGGAGTCCAGCCCCAGCATTTT | CASSGGGVQPQHF
17 | NA | once | TRBJ2-3 | TRBV19 | TGTGCCAGTAGTATTCCCCGAGGGGGGTCGCACACAGATACGCAGTATTTT | CASSIPRGGSHTDTQYF
16 | NA | NA | TRBJ2-5 | TRBV12-5 | TGTGCTAGTGGTGCCTTACCGGTAAGAGGAAGAGAGACCCAGTACTTC | CASGALPVRGRETQYF
13 | NA | few | TRBJ1-6 | TRBV25-1 | TGTGCCAGCAGACGGGGTTATAATTCACCCCTCCACTTT | CASRRGYNSPLHF
20 | TRBD2 | NA | TRBJ2-3 | TRBV9 | TGTGCCAGCAGCGTAGGCATTTCGACTAGCGGGAGGGCCGGCACAGATACGCAGTATTTT | CASSVGISTSGRAGTDTQYF
15 | TRBD1 | NA | TRBJ2-7 | TRBV5-1 | TGCGCCAGCAGCTTGGACGGACAGGGGTTTTACGAGCAGTACTTC | CASSLDGQGFYEQYF
17 | NA | NA | TRBJ1-1 | TRBV5-1 | TGCGCCAGCAGCAGACTTCCAGATAGGGGTCTAAACACTGAAGCTTTCTTT | CASSRLPDRGLNTEAFF
13 | TRBD2 | NA | TRBJ2-5 | TRBV7-8 | TGTGCCAGCAGCCTGACTAGCTTAGAGACCCAGTACTTC | CASSLTSLETQYF
15 | NA | NA | TRBJ2-4 | TRBV6-1 | TGTGCCAGCAGTACAGGGTTGGGAGCCAAAAACATTCAGTACTTC | CASSTGLGAKNIQYF
17 | NA | NA | TRBJ2-4 | TRBV7-2 | TGTGCCAGCAGCTTAGGACCCGCCGCGGCCCCGGATAACATTCAGTACTTC | CASSLGPAAAPDNIQYF
13 | NA | NA | TRBJ2-1 | TRBV10-3 | TGTGCCATCAGAAGGGATGGGTACAATGAGCAGTTCTTC | CAIRRDGYNEQFF
15 | NA | NA | TRBJ1-4 | TRBV6-6 | TGTGCCAGCAGACCCGTCGTAGCAACTAATGAAAAACTGTTTTTT | CASRPVVATNEKLFF
13 | NA | NA | TRBJ1-1 | TRBV27 | TGTGCCAGCAGCTACTCTCCGAACACTGAAGCTTTCTTT | CASSYSPNTEAFF
14 | NA | few | TRBJ1-3 | TRBV28 | TGTGCCAGCAGTTTAACAGGCTCTGGAAACACCATATATTTT | CASSLTGSGNTIYF
17 | NA | NA | TRBJ1-5 | TRBV19 | TGTGCCAGTAGTATGACAGGAGACCCCTCCTATAATCAGCCCCAGCATTTT | CASSMTGDPSYNQPQHF
13 | TRBD1 | NA | TRBJ2-5 | TRBV2 | TGTGCCAGCAGAAGGGACAGACAAGAGACCCAGTACTTC | CASRRDRQETQYF
15 | NA | NA | TRBJ2-3 | TRBV19 | TGTGCCAGTAGTGCGCAGGGTGTGGGCACAGATACGCAGTATTTT | CASSAQGVGTDTQYF
15 | TRBD1 | NA | TRBJ1-4 | TRBV6-5 | TGTGCCAGCAGTAAGCCGACAGGGGCGTATGAAAAACTGTTTTTT | CASSKPTGAYEKLFF
14 | NA | few | TRBJ1-1 | TRBV7-8 | TGTGCCAGCAGCTTTTCTAACCAGAACACTGAAGCTTTCTTT | CASSFSNQNTEAFF
15 | NA | NA | TRBJ1-6 | TRBV6-5 | TGTGCCAGCAGTTACTCGAATACGGTCCATTCACCCCTCCACTTT | CASSYSNTVHSPLHF
15 | TRBD1 | NA | TRBJ2-7 | TRBV6-5 | TGTGCCAGCAGCAGCCAGAGGACAGGGAAATACGAGCAGTACTTC | CASSSQRTGKYEQYF
12 | NA | NA | TRBJ2-4 | TRBV28 | TGTGCCAGCAGTCCCCCCGAGCACATTCAGTACTTC | CASSPPEHIQYF
14 | NA | NA | TRBJ1-5 | TRBV10-3 | TGTGCCATCAGTGAGTCGATAGGGGGTCAGCCCCAGCATTTT | CAISESIGGQPQHF
13 | NA | NA | TRBJ1-1 | TRBV11-3 | TGTGCCAGCAGCTTAGGGCCCAGAGACGAAGCTTTCTTT | CASSLGPRDEAFF
15 | TRBD1 | NA | TRBJ2-2 | TRBV2 | TGTGCCAGCAGATTGAGGACAGGGTTGGGCGGGGAGCTGTTTTTT | CASRLRTGLGGELFF
13 | NA | NA | TRBJ1-4 | TRBV15 | TGTGCCACCAGTCCAGGGACTAATGAAAAACTGTTTTTT | CATSPGTNEKLFF
12 | NA | NA | TRBJ1-1 | TRBV5-1 | TGCGCCAGCAGCTTGCAGGGGCAAGAAGCTTTCTTT | CASSLQGQEAFF
14 | NA | NA | TRBJ1-4 | TRBV6-5 | TGTGCCAGCAGTTACAGTGCAACTAATGAAAAACTGTTTTTT | CASSYSATNEKLFF
13 | NA | NA | TRBJ1-2 | TRBV7-8 | TGTGCCAGCAGCCCCCGGACGGACTATGGCTACACCTTC | CASSPRTDYGYTF
14 | TRBD1 | NA | TRBJ1-2 | TRBV5-1 | TGCGCCAGCAGGATGGGACAGGGCGGCTATGGCTACACCTTC | CASRMGQGGYGYTF
15 | NA | NA | TRBJ1-5 | TRBV4-1 | TGCGCCAGCAGCCCCACCGGTCAGGGATATCAGCCCCAGCATTTT | CASSPTGQGYQPQHF
14 | NA | few | TRBJ1-1 | TRBV5-1 | TGCGCCAGCAGCTTGGTAGCGGGTGACACTGAAGCTTTCTTT | CASSLVAGDTEAFF
18 | TRBD1 | NA | TRBJ2-3 | TRBV6-4 | TGTGCCAGCAGTGACCCGGGGACAGCCCTTGGACCCACAGATACGCAGTATTTT | CASSDPGTALGPTDTQYF
14 | NA | NA | TRBJ1-2 | TRBV6-4 | TGTGCCAGCAGTGACGTGGCAGGGGTTAATGGCTACACCTTC | CASSDVAGVNGYTF
17 | TRBD1 | NA | TRBJ1-2 | TRBV4-1 | TGCGCCAGCAGCCCTGGACAGGGGGCCAGCTCAAACTATGGCTACACCTTC | CASSPGQGASSNYGYTF
13 | NA | NA | TRBJ2-3 | TRBV30 | TGTGCCTGGTGCCCAGGCTCCAGAGATACGCAGTATTTT | CAWCPGSRDTQYF
14 | NA | NA | TRBJ1-1 | TRBV7-8 | TGTGCCAGCAGCTTCTACCAACAGGGTACCGAAGCTTTCTTT | CASSFYQQGTEAFF
14 | NA | NA | TRBJ1-4 | TRBV11-2 | TGTGCCAGCAGCTTAGATCTTACCAGTGAAAAACTGTTTTTT | CASSLDLTSEKLFF
14 | TRBD1 | NA | TRBJ1-6 | TRBV7-8 | TGTGCCAGCAGCCTAACAGGGGACAATTCACCCCTCCACTTT | CASSLTGDNSPLHF
13 | NA | NA | TRBJ1-5 | TRBV19 | TGTGCCAGTAGTATACAGGGACATCAGCCCCAGCATTTT | CASSIQGHQPQHF
11 | NA | NA | TRBJ1-5 | TRBV5-3 | TGTGCCAGAAGCTTGCGACAGCCCCAGCATTTT | CARSLRQPQHF
13 | NA | NA | TRBJ1-2 | TRBV27 | TGTGCCAGCAGTATAACGCTTGGCGGGGGCTACACCTTC | CASSITLGGGYTF
17 | TRBD2 | NA | TRBJ2-1 | TRBV2 | TGTGCCAGCAGTGATTCGTTGTCTAGCGGGGGGTTACATGAGCAGTTCTTC | CASSDSLSSGGLHEQFF
15 | NA | NA | TRBJ2-6 | TRBV19 | TGTGCCAGTAGTACCAACTTAATCGGGGCCAACGTCCTGACTTTC | CASSTNLIGANVLTF
12 | NA | NA | TRBJ2-3 | TRBV11-2 | TGTGCCAGCAGTCTAGAGGGGGTTCGGCAGTATTTT | CASSLEGVRQYF
16 | NA | NA | TRBJ1-2 | TRBV6-6 | TGTGCCAGCAGTGGGAATCGCGCAGGGCTACTCTATGGCTACACCTTC | CASSGNRAGLLYGYTF
15 | NA | NA | TRBJ1-1 | TRBV21-1 | TGTGCCAGCAGCAAAGTTGTCACCGCGAACACTGAAGCTTTCTTT | CASSKVVTANTEAFF
15 | TRBD2 | few | TRBJ2-5 | TRBV10-3 | TGTGCCAGCCGACTAGCGGGAGCCGAAATGGAGACCCAGTACTTC | CASRLAGAEMETQYF
15 | TRBD1 | NA | TRBJ2-1 | TRBV6-4 | TGTGCCAGCAGTGTAGGAACAGGGGGTTACAATGAGCAGTTCTTC | CASSVGTGGYNEQFF
12 | NA | NA | TRBJ1-1 | TRBV19 | TGTGCCAGTAGTTTCCAGGGCACTGAAGCTTTCTTT | CASSFQGTEAFF